A selection of T cell receptor beta chains follows, all from one sample in a study of beta chain features in type 1 diabetes. Assay: immunoSEQ multiplex PCR; the TCRdb copy retains only in-frame clones and omits some. The table has hundreds of thousands of clones, approximately 31% seen once. The sample comprised naive CD4+ T cells from blood. All receptors derive from a young man in good health. CDR3s include the opening cysteine and the closing phenylalanine or tryptophan. D genes are given only for firm matches. Some rows have no size entry. The others give once, few or many, or a class for an expanded clone.

V gene	D gene	J gene	clone size	CDR3 protein	CDR3 DNA
TRBV27	.	TRBJ2-1	.	CASSRLATYNEQFF	TGTGCCAGCAGTAGGCTAGCCACCTACAATGAGCAGTTCTTC
TRBV29-1	.	TRBJ2-3	few	CSAGHRDTDTQYF	TGCAGCGCGGGGCACAGGGACACAGATACGCAGTATTTT
TRBV29-1	.	TRBJ1-1	.	CSVVLPRYSTEAFF	TGCAGCGTAGTGTTACCCAGATATAGCACTGAAGCTTTCTTT
TRBV11-3	.	TRBJ2-7	.	CASSLTLRLVPLYEQYF	TGTGCCAGCAGCTTAACTCTCCGGCTAGTTCCTCTCTACGAGCAGTACTTC
TRBV30	.	TRBJ1-1	.	CAWSVLKVNTEAFF	TGTGCCTGGAGTGTACTAAAAGTGAACACTGAAGCTTTCTTT
TRBV15	.	TRBJ2-2	.	CATRKSSTGELFF	TGTGCCACCAGGAAGAGTTCCACCGGGGAGCTGTTTTTT
TRBV9	TRBD1	TRBJ2-7	few	CASSVAQGAGEQYF	TGTGCCAGCAGCGTAGCTCAGGGGGCGGGAGAGCAGTACTTC
TRBV4-1	TRBD2	TRBJ2-5	few	CASSRIRLAGEETQYF	TGCGCCAGCAGCCGTATACGGCTAGCGGGAGAAGAGACCCAGTACTTC
TRBV4-2	TRBD2	TRBJ2-1	few	CASSQERASGASSYNEQFF	TGTGCCAGCAGCCAAGAACGGGCTAGCGGTGCCAGCTCCTACAATGAGCAGTTCTTC
TRBV20-1	.	TRBJ1-2	few	CSAGGGYTF	TGCAGTGCCGGAGGTGGCTACACCTTC
TRBV29-1	TRBD1	TRBJ2-2	.	CSVEARDSWNTGELFF	TGCAGCGTTGAAGCCAGGGACAGTTGGAACACCGGGGAGCTGTTTTTT
TRBV15	TRBD1	TRBJ2-4	few	CATSTIQGAGAKNIQYF	TGTGCCACCAGCACCATACAGGGGGCCGGGGCCAAAAACATTCAGTACTTC
TRBV5-4	TRBD2	TRBJ2-5	.	CASTKGGAETQYF	TGTGCCAGCACGAAGGGAGGGGCAGAGACCCAGTACTTC
TRBV6-5	.	TRBJ1-2	few	CASRMDRGYTF	TGTGCCAGCAGGATGGACAGAGGCTACACCTTC
TRBV20-1	.	TRBJ2-7	.	CSAPGPYEQYF	TGCAGTGCCCCGGGTCCCTACGAGCAGTACTTC
TRBV29-1	.	TRBJ1-3	few	CSVVGYEPSGNTIYF	TGCAGCGTTGTCGGGTATGAGCCCTCTGGAAACACCATATATTTT
TRBV28	.	TRBJ2-6	.	CAAYQSGANVLTF	TGTGCCGCCTACCAGTCTGGGGCCAACGTCCTGACTTTC
TRBV7-2	.	TRBJ1-1	.	CASSFYRDTEAFF	TGTGCCAGCAGCTTCTACCGGGACACTGAAGCTTTCTTT
TRBV5-4	.	TRBJ2-1	.	CASSPFLGEGEQFF	TGTGCCAGCAGCCCCTTCTTGGGCGAGGGTGAGCAGTTCTTC
TRBV5-1	.	TRBJ2-3	.	CASSLGQNTDTQYF	TGCGCCAGCAGCTTGGGACAGAACACAGATACGCAGTATTTT
TRBV29-1	.	TRBJ2-7	.	CSGVSAYEQYF	TGCAGCGGTGTTTCTGCCTACGAGCAGTACTTC
TRBV7-9	.	TRBJ2-6	.	CASSLVLAGANVLTF	TGTGCCAGCAGCTTAGTCCTCGCCGGGGCCAACGTCCTGACTTTC
TRBV6-6	TRBD2	TRBJ2-1	.	CASSYRSGTTNEQFF	TGTGCCAGCAGTTATCGTAGCGGGACTACCAATGAGCAGTTCTTC
TRBV28	.	TRBJ2-7	few	CAGSDSMGYEQYF	TGTGCCGGATCGGACTCGATGGGATACGAGCAGTACTTC
TRBV10-3	.	TRBJ2-3	few	CAIGTVTDTQYF	TGTGCCATTGGGACGGTCACAGATACGCAGTATTTT
TRBV29-1	.	TRBJ2-3	few	CSVEGMARGSTDTQYF	TGCAGCGTTGAAGGGATGGCCAGGGGAAGCACAGATACGCAGTATTTT
TRBV30	.	TRBJ2-7	.	CAWSVRAGVEQYF	TGTGCCTGGAGTGTACGGGCAGGGGTCGAGCAGTACTTC
TRBV10-3	TRBD2	TRBJ2-3	.	CAIKLAGDTDTQYF	TGTGCCATCAAACTAGCGGGAGACACAGATACGCAGTATTTT
TRBV19	TRBD2	TRBJ2-7	.	CASRSVAGSREQYF	TGTGCCAGTAGATCTGTAGCGGGAAGTCGCGAGCAGTACTTC
TRBV25-1	TRBD1	TRBJ2-6	.	CASSGQGSGANVLTF	TGTGCCAGCAGTGGACAGGGGAGTGGGGCCAACGTCCTGACTTTC